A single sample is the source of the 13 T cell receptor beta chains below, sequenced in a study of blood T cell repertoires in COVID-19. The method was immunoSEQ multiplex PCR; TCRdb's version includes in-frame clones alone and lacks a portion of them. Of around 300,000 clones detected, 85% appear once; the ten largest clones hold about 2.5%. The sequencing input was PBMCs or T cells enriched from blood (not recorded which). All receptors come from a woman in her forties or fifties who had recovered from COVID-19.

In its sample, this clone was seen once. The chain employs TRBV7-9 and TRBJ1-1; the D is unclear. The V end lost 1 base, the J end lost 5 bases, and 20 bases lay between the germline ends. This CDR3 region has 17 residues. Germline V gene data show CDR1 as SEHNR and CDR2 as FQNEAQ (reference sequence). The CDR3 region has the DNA TGTGCCAGCAGCTTAGAGGTGCTGGGAGGTGAGAGAACTGAAGCTTTCTTT. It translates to CASSLEVLGGERTEAFF. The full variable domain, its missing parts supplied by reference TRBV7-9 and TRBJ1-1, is DTGVSQNPRHKITKRGQNVTFRCDPISEHNRLYWYRQTLGQGPEFLTYFQNEAQLEKSRLLSDRFSAERPKGSFSTLEIQRTEQGDSAMYLCASSLEVLGGERTEAFFGQGTRLTVV.

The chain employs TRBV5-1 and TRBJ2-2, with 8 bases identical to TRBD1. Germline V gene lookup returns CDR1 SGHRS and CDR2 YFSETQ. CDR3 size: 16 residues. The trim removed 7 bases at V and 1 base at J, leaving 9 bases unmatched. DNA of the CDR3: TGCGCCAGCCGCCTGGACAGGGCTTGGAACACCGGGGAGCTGTTTTTT. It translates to CASRLDRAWNTGELFF. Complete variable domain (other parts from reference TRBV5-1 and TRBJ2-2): KAGVTQTPRYLIKTRGQQVTLSCSPISGHRSVSWYQQTPGQGLQFLFEYFSETQRNKGNFPGRFSGRQFSNSRSEMNVSTLELGDSALYLCASRLDRAWNTGELFFGEGSRLTVL.

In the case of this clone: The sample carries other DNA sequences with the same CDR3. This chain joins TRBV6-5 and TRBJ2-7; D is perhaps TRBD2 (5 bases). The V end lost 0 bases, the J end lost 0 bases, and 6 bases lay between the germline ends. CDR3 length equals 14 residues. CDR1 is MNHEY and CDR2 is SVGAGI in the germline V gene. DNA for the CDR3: TGTGCCAGCAGTTACTCGGGGAGCTCCTACGAGCAGTACTTC. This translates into CASSYSGSSYEQYF.

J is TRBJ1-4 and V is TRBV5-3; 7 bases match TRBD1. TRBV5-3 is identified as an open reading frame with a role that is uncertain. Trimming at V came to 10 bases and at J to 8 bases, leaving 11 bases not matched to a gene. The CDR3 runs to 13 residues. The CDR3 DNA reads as TGTGCCTGTCCCGGGGGCAGGGGGGAAAAACTGTTTTTT. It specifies CACPGGRGEKLFF.

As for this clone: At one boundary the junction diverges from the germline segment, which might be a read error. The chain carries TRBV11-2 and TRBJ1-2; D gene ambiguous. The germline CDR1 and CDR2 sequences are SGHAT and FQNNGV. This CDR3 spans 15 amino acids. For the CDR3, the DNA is TGTGCCAGCAGTTTAGGACCTTCCGGGTTCTATGGCTACACCTTC. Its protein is CASSLGPSGFYGYTF.

The CDR3 nucleotides read TGTGCCAGCAGCATTAGTCTCACTGAAGCTTTCTTT. Protein sequence: CASSISLTEAFF. V gene TRBV7-2 combines with J gene TRBJ1-1; D unresolved. The CDR3 is 12 residues long. The V gene's germline CDR1 is SGHTA and CDR2 FQGNSA. V lost 5 bases and J lost 4, with 8 bases in between.

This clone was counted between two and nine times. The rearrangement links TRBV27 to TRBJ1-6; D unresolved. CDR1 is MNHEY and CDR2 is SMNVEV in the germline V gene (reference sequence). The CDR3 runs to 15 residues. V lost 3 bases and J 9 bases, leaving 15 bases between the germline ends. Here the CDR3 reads CASSLQQPVISPLHF. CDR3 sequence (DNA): TGTGCCAGCAGTTTGCAACAACCTGTCATTTCACCCCTCCACTTT.

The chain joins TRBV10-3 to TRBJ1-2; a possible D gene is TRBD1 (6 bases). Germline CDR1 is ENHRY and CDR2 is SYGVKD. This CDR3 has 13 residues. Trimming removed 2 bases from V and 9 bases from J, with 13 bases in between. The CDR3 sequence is CAISENREGSYTF. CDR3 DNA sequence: TGTGCCATCAGTGAGAACAGGGAGGGGAGCTACACCTTC.

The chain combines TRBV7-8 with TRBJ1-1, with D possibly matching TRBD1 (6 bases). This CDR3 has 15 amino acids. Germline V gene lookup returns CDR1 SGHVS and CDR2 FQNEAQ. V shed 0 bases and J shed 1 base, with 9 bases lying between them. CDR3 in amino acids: CASSLAAGANTEAFF. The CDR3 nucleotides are TGTGCCAGCAGCTTAGCGGCAGGGGCGAACACTGAAGCTTTCTTT. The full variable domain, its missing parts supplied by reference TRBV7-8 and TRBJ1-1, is GAGVSQSPRYKVAKRGQDVALRCDPISGHVSLFWYQQALGQGPEFLTYFQNEAQLDKSGLPSDRFFAERPEGSVSTLKIQRTQQEDSAVYLCASSLAAGANTEAFFGQGTRLTVV.

The CDR3 region is CASSQRRGKLFF. The CDR3 DNA follows: TGTGCCAGCAGCCAAAGGAGGGGAAAACTGTTTTTT. This chain links TRBV3-1 (or the pseudogene TRBV3-2) with TRBJ1-4, with a tentative D call TRBD1 (5 bases). CDR3 length: 12 amino acids. Trimming cost V 2 bases and J 10 bases, with 8 bases left between them. Germline loops: CDR1 LGHDT, CDR2 YNNKEL (reference sequence).

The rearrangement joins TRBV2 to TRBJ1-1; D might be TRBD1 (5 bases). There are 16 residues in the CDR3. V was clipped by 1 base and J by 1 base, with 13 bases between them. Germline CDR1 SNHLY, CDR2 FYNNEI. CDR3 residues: CASSEEGQSTNTEAFF. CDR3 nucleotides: TGTGCCAGCAGTGAAGAAGGACAAAGTACGAACACTGAAGCTTTCTTT. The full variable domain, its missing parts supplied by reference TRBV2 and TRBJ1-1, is EPEVTQTPSHQVTQMGQEVILRCVPISNHLYFYWYRQILGQKVEFLVSFYNNEISEKSEIFDDQFSVERPDGSNFTLKIRSTKLEDSAMYFCASSEEGQSTNTEAFFGQGTRLTVV.

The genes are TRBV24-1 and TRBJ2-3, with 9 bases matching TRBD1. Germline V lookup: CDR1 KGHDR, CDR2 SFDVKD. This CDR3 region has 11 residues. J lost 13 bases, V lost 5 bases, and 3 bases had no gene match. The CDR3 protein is CATSGGQGKYF. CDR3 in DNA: TGTGCCACCAGTGGGGGACAGGGCAAGTATTTT.

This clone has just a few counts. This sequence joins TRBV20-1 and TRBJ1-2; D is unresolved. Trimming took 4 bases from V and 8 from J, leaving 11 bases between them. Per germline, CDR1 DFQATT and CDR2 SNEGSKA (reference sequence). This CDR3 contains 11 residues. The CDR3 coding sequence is TGCAGTGCTAACGGTGCTAAGGGCTACACCTTC. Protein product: CSANGAKGYTF.